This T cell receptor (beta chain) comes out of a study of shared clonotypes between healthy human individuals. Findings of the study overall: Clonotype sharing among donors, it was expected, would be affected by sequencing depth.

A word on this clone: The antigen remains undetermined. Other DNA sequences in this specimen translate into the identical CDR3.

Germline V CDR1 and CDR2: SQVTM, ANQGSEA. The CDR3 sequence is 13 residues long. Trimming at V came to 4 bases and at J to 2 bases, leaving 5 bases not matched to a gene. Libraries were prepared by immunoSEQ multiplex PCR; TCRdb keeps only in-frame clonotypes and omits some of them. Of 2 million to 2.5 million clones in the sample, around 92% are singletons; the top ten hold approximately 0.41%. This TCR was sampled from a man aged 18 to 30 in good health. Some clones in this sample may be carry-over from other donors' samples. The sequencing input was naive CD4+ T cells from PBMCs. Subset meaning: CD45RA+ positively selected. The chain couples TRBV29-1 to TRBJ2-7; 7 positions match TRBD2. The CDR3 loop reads CSVGLGGTYEQYF. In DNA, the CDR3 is TGCAGCGTTGGATTGGGAGGGACCTACGAGCAGTACTTC.